Below are 20 T cell receptor beta chains sequenced from a single sample in a study of PD-1 blockade in classical Hodgkin lymphoma. Clones were read by immunoSEQ multiplex PCR, and TCRdb kept only the in-frame ones, dropping some. The sample has about 90,000 clones, around 90% seen once. All the patients suffered relapse after autologous stem cell transplantation, and brentuximab vedotin exposure differed. Source: peripheral blood mononuclear cells (PBMCs), taken before the second cycle of nivolumab. These receptors came from a human donor with classical Hodgkin lymphoma.

The chain uses TRBV28 and TRBJ1-5, with D possibly matching TRBD1 (6 bases). V shed 5 bases and J shed 6 bases, with 20 bases lying between them. Germline CDR1 and CDR2: MDHEN and SYDVKM. The CDR3 covers 16 residues. The CDR3: CASSPRGAGAGQPQHF. In nucleotides, the CDR3 is TGTGCCAGCAGTCCCCGGGGGGCGGGGGCCGGTCAGCCCCAGCATTTT.

This sequence joins TRBV9 and TRBJ2-1; D is ambiguous. CDR1 is SGDLS and CDR2 is YYNGEE in the germline V gene. CDR3 size: 14 residues. V was pared by 0 bases and J by 5 bases, with 9 bases between. The CDR3 sequence is CASSVATINNEQFF. The CDR3 region has the DNA TGTGCCAGCAGCGTAGCTACAATTAACAATGAGCAGTTCTTC.

This rearrangement joins TRBV19 to TRBJ2-5; 11 bases agree with TRBD2. The ends lost 7 bases at V and 4 bases at J; junction bases unmatched: 8. The germline V gene encodes CDR1 LNHDA and CDR2 SQIVND (reference sequence). This CDR3 spans 15 amino acids. CDR3 DNA: TGTGCCAGTACCCGTAGCGGGAGGGCCGGAGAGACCCAGTACTTC. Encoded protein: CASTRSGRAGETQYF.

This chain links TRBV7-9 with TRBJ2-7; maybe TRBD2 (5 bases). V was cut by 4 bases and J by 3 bases, with 16 bases left in between. CDR3 size: 15 residues. Looked up from germline, CDR1 is SEHNR and CDR2 is FQNEAQ (reference sequence). The CDR3 region has the DNA TGTGCCAGCAGCTGGGGATTGGACTCCAGCTACGAGCAGTACTTC. As protein: CASSWGLDSSYEQYF.

The chain employs TRBV6-1 and TRBJ1-2; D gene unclear. The CDR3 contains 13 residues. The germline gives CDR1 MNHNS, CDR2 SASEGT. The germline V and J ends were trimmed by 10 bases and 2 bases, with 14 bases remaining between them. CDR3 nucleotides: TGTGCCACCCTTCCATTCGTCAACTATGGCTACACCTTC. This gives the protein CATLPFVNYGYTF.

This chain joins TRBV7-2 and TRBJ2-3; maybe TRBD2 (6 bases). The germline CDR1 and CDR2 sequences are SGHTA and FQGNSA. The CDR3 has 15 amino acids. V was clipped by 1 base and J by 1 base, with 9 bases between them. CDR3 nucleotide sequence: TGTGCCAGCAGCTTAGGGGCTAGCGGCACAGATACGCAGTATTTT. Translating gives CASSLGASGTDTQYF.

The chain uses TRBV6-5 and TRBJ2-7, with a possible D match to TRBD2 (5 bases). Trimming left V 6 bases short and J 2 bases short, with 17 bases between. The germline CDR1 and CDR2 sequences are MNHEY and SVGAGI. This CDR3 has 15 amino acids. The CDR3 loop is CASSSPAERAYEQYF. Written as DNA, the CDR3 is TGTGCCAGCAGCTCCCCGGCGGAGAGGGCCTACGAGCAGTACTTC.

The rearrangement uses TRBV5-6 and TRBJ1-2, with D possibly TRBD1 on 6 matching bases. The CDR3 contains 16 residues. Trimming removed 4 bases at V and 4 bases at J, with 20 bases between. Germline V gene data show CDR1 as SGHDT and CDR2 as YYEEEE. CDR3 residues: CASSRPGTGTFYGYTF. The DNA for the CDR3 is TGTGCCAGCAGCCGCCCCGGCACAGGGACTTTCTATGGCTACACCTTC.

This clone is a singleton in its sample. This chain uses TRBV6-5 with TRBJ1-2; tentative D call: TRBD1 (6 bases). The CDR3 consists of 16 residues. Germline V gives CDR1 MNHEY, CDR2 SVGAGI. Trimming stripped 0 bases from V and 4 bases from J, with 15 bases between. The CDR3 is CASSYSDSPTLYGYTF. CDR3 in DNA: TGTGCCAGCAGTTACTCGGACAGCCCAACACTCTATGGCTACACCTTC.

The chain couples TRBV10-1 to TRBJ2-7; D not certain. V was clipped by 2 bases and J by 6 bases, with 11 bases between them. The germline CDR1 and CDR2 sequences are WNHNN and SYGVQD (reference sequence). The CDR3 totals 13 residues. The chain's CDR3 is CASSETSRTEQYF. The CDR3 region has the DNA TGCGCCAGCAGTGAGACCTCTAGGACCGAGCAGTACTTC.

V and J are TRBV7-9 and TRBJ2-5; maybe TRBD2 (6 bases). The CDR3 runs to 15 residues. The V end lost 5 bases, the J end lost 5 bases, and 18 bases lay between the germline ends. CDR1 is SEHNR and CDR2 is FQNEAQ in the germline V gene (reference sequence). This CDR3 reads CASSPTVGLVETQYF. In nucleotides, the CDR3 is TGTGCCAGCAGCCCAACCGTGGGACTTGTCGAGACCCAGTACTTC. Combining the CDR3 with reference TRBV7-9 and TRBJ2-5 gives the whole variable domain DTGVSQNPRHKITKRGQNVTFRCDPISEHNRLYWYRQTLGQGPEFLTYFQNEAQLEKSRLLSDRFSAERPKGSFSTLEIQRTEQGDSAMYLCASSPTVGLVETQYFGPGTRLLVL.

V usage is TRBV5-4 and J usage is TRBJ2-5, with 12 bases fitting TRBD2. V shed 2 bases, J shed 2 bases, and the junction held 4 bases outside the gene matches. Germline CDR1 SGHNT, CDR2 YYREEE (reference sequence). There are 16 residues in the CDR3. CDR3: CASSFGLAGLQETQYF. The DNA for the CDR3 is TGTGCCAGCAGCTTTGGACTAGCGGGATTACAAGAGACCCAGTACTTC.

This chain uses TRBV2 with TRBJ2-7; D is undetermined. The ends were cut back, 7 bases at V and 6 bases at J, with 10 bases in the middle. There are 11 residues in the CDR3. Germline assignment: CDR1 SNHLY and CDR2 FYNNEI. This CDR3 is CASTILGEQYF. The CDR3, as DNA: TGTGCCAGCACCATTTTGGGCGAGCAGTACTTC.

This clone appeared a single time. The chain has TRBV7-9 and TRBJ2-7; TRBD2 might be the D (6 bases). Germline V lookup: CDR1 SEHNR, CDR2 FQNEAQ (reference sequence). CDR3 size: 16 residues. The V end lost 1 base, the J end lost 4 bases, and 17 bases lay between the germline ends. The CDR3 nucleotides are TGTGCCAGCAGCTTAGAGGAGCGGGCCGCCGTTTACGAGCAGTACTTC. Translating gives CASSLEERAAVYEQYF.

V is TRBV5-1 and J is TRBJ2-6; the D is unclear. V shed 2 bases and J shed 0 bases, with 6 bases lying between them. Germline CDR1 is SGHRS and CDR2 is YFSETQ. This CDR3 is 15 amino acids long. The CDR3 is CASSFGYSGANVLTF. The DNA of the CDR3 is TGCGCCAGCAGCTTTGGATACTCTGGGGCCAACGTCCTGACTTTC.

This clone was picked up one time. The J gene is TRBJ2-2, the V gene TRBV5-5, with 15 nucleotides matching TRBD2. V lost 5 bases to trimming and J lost 7 bases; unmatched junction nucleotides: 12. The CDR3 runs 18 residues. CDR1 is SGHKS, CDR2 YYEKEE, per germline (reference sequence). In DNA form, the CDR3 reads TGTGCCAGCAGGATGTGGACTAGCGGGAGGGCCAGTATCGGGGAGCTGTTTTTT. Amino acids: CASRMWTSGRASIGELFF.

The chain recombines TRBV27 with TRBJ2-3; D is undetermined. Trimming shortened V by 4 bases and J by 0 bases, and 11 bases separated the two germline ends. Looked up from germline, CDR1 is MNHEY and CDR2 is SMNVEV (reference sequence). This CDR3 contains 15 residues. The CDR3 reads CASSSWRPSTDTQYF. The CDR3 DNA is TGTGCCAGCAGTTCCTGGCGTCCGAGCACAGATACGCAGTATTTT.

This chain uses TRBV6-5 with TRBJ2-5, with TRBD2 identical over 7 bases. Germline loops: CDR1 MNHEY, CDR2 SVGAGI. The CDR3 consists of 14 residues. With 7 bases clipped from V and 4 bases from J, the junction kept 9 bases outside the gene matches. CDR3 DNA sequence: TGTGCCAGCAATGGGGGGGGGAGGAGAGAGACCCAGTACTTC. Translated, it gives CASNGGGRRETQYF.

In this sample, this clone turned up once. The chain joins TRBV2 to TRBJ2-1, with 11 bases that match TRBD2. The V gene end was trimmed by 10 bases and the J gene end by 4 bases; junction bases not matched to a gene: 12. The CDR3 is 16 residues long. From germline, CDR1 is SNHLY and CDR2 FYNNEI. The CDR3 DNA reads TGTGCCACCAAACCCCGACTAGCGGGACCGTACAATGAGCAGTTCTTC. It translates to CATKPRLAGPYNEQFF.

The chain joins TRBV19 to TRBJ2-1; TRBD2 matches 10 bases. Germline CDR1 and CDR2: LNHDA and SQIVND (reference sequence). The CDR3 spans 18 residues. The V segment lost 1 base and the J segment 8 bases; nucleotides outside the gene matches: 14. The CDR3 bases are TGTGCCAGTAGTATAGGAGTAGCGGGAGGTAAGCGTCTCGATGAGCAGTTCTTC. This codes for CASSIGVAGGKRLDEQFF.